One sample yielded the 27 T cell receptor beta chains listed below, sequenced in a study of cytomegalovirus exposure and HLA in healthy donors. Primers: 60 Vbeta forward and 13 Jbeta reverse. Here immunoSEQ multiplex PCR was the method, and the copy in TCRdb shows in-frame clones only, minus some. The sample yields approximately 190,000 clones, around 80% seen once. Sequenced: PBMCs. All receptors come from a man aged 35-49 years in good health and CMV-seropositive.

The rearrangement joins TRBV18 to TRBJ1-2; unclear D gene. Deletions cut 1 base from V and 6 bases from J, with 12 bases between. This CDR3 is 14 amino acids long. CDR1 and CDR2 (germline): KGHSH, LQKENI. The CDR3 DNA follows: TGTGCCAGCTCACCACTGGAGACTCGGGATGGCTACACCTTC. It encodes CASSPLETRDGYTF.

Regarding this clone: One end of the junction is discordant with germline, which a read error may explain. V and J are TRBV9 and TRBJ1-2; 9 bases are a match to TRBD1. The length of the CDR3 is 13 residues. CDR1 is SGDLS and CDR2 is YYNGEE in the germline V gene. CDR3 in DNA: TGTGCCAGCAGCGTAGGGAGTCGGGACAGGGATGGGTTC. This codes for CASSVGSRDRDGF.

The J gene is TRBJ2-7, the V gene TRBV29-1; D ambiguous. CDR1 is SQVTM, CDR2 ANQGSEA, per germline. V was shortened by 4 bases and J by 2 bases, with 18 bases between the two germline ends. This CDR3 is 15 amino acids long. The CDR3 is CSVGNNTEFPYEQYF. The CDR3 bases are TGCAGCGTTGGAAATAACACGGAGTTCCCCTACGAGCAGTACTTC.

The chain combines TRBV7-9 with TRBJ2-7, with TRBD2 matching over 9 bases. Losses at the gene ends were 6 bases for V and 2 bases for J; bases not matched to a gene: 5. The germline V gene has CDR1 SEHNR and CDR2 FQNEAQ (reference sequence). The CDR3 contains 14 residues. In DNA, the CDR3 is TGTGCCAGCAGGCATAGCGGGGGCGCCTACGAGCAGTACTTC. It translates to CASRHSGGAYEQYF.

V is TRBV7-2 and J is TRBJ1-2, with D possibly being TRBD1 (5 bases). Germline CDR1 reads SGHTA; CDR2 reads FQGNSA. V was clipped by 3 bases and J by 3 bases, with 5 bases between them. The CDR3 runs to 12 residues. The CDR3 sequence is CASSLTDYGYTF. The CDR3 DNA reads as TGTGCCAGCAGCTTGACAGACTATGGCTACACCTTC.

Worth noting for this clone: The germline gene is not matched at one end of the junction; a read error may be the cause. The chain's CDR3 is CASSGSGGKQPQHF. CDR3 DNA sequence: TGTGCCAGCAGTGGTTCAGGGGGCAAGCAGCCCCAGCATTTT. The rearrangement links TRBV2 to TRBJ1-5; the match to TRBD1 covers 8 bases. Looked up from germline, CDR1 is SNHLY and CDR2 is FYNNEI. The CDR3 runs to 14 residues.

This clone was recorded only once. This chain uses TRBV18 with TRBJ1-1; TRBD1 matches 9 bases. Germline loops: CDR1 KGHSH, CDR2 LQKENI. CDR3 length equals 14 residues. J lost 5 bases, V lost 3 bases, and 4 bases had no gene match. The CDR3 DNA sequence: TGTGCCAGCTCACCCAGGACAGGGGTTACTGAAGCTTTCTTT. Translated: CASSPRTGVTEAFF.

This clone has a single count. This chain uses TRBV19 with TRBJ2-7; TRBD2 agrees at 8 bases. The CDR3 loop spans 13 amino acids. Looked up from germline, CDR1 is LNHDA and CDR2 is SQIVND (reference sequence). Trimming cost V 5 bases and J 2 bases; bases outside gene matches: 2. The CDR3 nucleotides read TGTGCCAGTAGTCTGACTAGCGCCTACGAGCAGTACTTC. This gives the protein CASSLTSAYEQYF.

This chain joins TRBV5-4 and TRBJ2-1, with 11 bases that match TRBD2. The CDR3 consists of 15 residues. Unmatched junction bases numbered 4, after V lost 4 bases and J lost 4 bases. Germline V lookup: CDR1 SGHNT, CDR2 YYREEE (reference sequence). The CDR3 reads CASSPGTSGYNEQFF. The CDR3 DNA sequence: TGTGCCAGCAGCCCCGGGACTAGCGGATACAATGAGCAGTTCTTC. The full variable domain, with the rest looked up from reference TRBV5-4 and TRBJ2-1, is ETGVTQSPTHLIKTRGQQVTLRCSSQSGHNTVSWYQQALGQGPQFIFQYYREEENGRGNFPPRFSGLQFPNYSSELNVNALELDDSALYLCASSPGTSGYNEQFFGPGTRLTVL.

The CDR3 loop reads CASSQEHRAGNTIYF. The CDR3 region has the DNA TGTGCCAGCAGCCAAGAACACAGGGCTGGAAACACCATATATTTT. The chain recombines TRBV14 with TRBJ1-3, with a tentative D call TRBD1 (6 bases). Per germline, CDR1 SGHDN and CDR2 FVKESK. Deletions cut 0 bases from V and 2 bases from J, with 8 bases between. The CDR3 loop spans 15 amino acids.

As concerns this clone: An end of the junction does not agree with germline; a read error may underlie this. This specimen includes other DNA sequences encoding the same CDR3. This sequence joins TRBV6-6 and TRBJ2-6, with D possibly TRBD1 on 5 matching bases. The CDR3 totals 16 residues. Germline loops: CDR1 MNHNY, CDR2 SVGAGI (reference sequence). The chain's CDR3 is CASSYSSRAGANVLTF. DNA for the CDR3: TGTGCCAGCAGTTACTCATCCAGGGCTGGGGCCAATGTCCTGACTTTC.

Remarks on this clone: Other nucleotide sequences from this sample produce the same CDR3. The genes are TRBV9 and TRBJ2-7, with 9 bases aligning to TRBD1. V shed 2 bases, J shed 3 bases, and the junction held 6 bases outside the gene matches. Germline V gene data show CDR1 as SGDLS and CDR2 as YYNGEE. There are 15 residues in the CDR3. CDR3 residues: CASSVAGTGIYEQYF. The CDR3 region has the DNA TGTGCCAGCAGCGTGGCCGGGACAGGGATCTACGAGCAGTACTTC.

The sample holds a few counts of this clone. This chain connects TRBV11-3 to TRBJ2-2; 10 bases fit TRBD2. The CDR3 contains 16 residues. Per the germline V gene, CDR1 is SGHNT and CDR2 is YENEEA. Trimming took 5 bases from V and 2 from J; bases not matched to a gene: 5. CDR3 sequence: CASSPRTSGNTGELFF. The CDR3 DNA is TGTGCCAGCAGCCCCCGGACTAGCGGAAACACCGGGGAGCTGTTTTTT.

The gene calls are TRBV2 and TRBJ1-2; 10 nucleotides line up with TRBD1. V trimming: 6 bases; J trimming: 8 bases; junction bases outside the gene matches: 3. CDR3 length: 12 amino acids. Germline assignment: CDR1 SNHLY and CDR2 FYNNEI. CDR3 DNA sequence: TGTGCCAGCAGGAGACAGGGGGCGGGCTACACCTTC. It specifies CASRRQGAGYTF.

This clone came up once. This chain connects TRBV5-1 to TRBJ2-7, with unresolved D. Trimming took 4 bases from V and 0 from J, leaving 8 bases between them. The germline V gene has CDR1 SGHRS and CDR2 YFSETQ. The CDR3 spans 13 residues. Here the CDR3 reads CASSIVSSYEQYF. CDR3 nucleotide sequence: TGCGCCAGCAGCATCGTTAGCTCCTACGAGCAGTACTTC.

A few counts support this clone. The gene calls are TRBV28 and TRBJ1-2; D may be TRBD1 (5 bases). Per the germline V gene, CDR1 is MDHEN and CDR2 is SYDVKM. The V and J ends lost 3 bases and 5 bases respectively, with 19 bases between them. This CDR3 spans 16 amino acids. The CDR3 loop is CASSLGLIAGGYGYTF. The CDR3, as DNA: TGTGCCAGCAGTTTGGGACTTATAGCTGGGGGGTATGGCTACACCTTC.

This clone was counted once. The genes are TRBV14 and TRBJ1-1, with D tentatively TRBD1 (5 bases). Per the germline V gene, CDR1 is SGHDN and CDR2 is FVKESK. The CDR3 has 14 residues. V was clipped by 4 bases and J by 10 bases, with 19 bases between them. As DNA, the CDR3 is TGTGCCAGCAGCCGGACCGGGGGGGAGTGGCTAGCTTTCTTT. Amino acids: CASSRTGGEWLAFF.

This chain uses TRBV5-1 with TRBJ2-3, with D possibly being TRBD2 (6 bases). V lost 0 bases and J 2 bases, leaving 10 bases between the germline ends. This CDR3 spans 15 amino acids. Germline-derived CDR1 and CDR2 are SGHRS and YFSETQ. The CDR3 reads CASSLGTILTDTQYF. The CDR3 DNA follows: TGCGCCAGCAGCTTGGGGACTATCCTCACAGATACGCAGTATTTT.

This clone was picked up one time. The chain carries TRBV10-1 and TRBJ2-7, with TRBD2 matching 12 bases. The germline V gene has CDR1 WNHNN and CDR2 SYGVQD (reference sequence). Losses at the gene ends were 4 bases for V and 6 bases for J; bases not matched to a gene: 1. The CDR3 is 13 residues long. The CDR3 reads CASSVLAGGEQYF. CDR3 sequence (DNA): TGCGCCAGCAGTGTACTAGCGGGGGGCGAGCAGTACTTC.

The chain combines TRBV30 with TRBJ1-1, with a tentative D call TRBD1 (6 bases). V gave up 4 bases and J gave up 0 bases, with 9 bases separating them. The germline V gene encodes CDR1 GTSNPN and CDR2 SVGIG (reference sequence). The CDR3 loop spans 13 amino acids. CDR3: CAWTRGMNTEAFF. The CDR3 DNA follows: TGTGCCTGGACGAGGGGGATGAACACTGAAGCTTTCTTT.

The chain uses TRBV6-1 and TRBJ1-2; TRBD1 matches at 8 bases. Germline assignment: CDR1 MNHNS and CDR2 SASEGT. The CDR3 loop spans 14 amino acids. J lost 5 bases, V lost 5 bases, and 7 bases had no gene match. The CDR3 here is CASSRQDRAYGYTF. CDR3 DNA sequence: TGTGCCAGCAGTAGACAGGACAGGGCTTATGGCTACACCTTC.

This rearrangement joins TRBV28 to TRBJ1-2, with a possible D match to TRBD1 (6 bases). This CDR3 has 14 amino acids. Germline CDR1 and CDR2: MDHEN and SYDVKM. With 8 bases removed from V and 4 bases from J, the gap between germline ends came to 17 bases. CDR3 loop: CASDVQGRGYGYTF. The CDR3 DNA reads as TGTGCCAGCGACGTCCAGGGGAGAGGCTATGGCTACACCTTC.

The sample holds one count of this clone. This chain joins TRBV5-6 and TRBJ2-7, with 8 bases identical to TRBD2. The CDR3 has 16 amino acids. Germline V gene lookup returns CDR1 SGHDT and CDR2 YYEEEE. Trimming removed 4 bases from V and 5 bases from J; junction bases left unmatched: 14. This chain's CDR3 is CASSRSWGLGYHEQYF. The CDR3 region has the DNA TGTGCCAGCAGCCGATCGTGGGGACTAGGGTATCACGAGCAGTACTTC. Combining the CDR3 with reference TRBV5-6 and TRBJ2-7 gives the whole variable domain DAGVTQSPTHLIKTRGQQVTLRCSPKSGHDTVSWYQQALGQGPQFIFQYYEEEERQRGNFPDRFSGHQFPNYSSELNVNALLLGDSALYLCASSRSWGLGYHEQYFGPGTRLTVT.

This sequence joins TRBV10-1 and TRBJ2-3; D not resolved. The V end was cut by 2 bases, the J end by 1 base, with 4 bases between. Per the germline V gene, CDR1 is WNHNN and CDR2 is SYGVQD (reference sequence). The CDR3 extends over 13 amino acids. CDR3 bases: TGCGCCAGCAGTGAGGAGGGCACAGATACGCAGTATTTT. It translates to CASSEEGTDTQYF.

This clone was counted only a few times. CDR3 DNA: TGTGCCAGCAGCTTAGCCCAGGGCGCAGATACGCAGTATTTT. Its protein product is CASSLAQGADTQYF. The chain recombines TRBV7-2 with TRBJ2-3; weak D call: TRBD1 (5 bases). The CDR3 sequence is 14 residues long. Germline values: CDR1 SGHTA, CDR2 FQGNSA. The V end was cut by 0 bases, the J end by 4 bases, with 8 bases between.

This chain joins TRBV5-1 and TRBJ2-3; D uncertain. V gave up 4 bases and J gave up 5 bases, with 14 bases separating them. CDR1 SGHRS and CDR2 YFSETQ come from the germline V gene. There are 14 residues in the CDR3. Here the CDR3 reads CASSPFRRGDTQYF. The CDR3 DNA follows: TGCGCCAGCAGCCCCTTTCGCCGAGGAGATACGCAGTATTTT. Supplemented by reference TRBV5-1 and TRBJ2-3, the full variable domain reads KAGVTQTPRYLIKTRGQQVTLSCSPISGHRSVSWYQQTPGQGLQFLFEYFSETQRNKGNFPGRFSGRQFSNSRSEMNVSTLELGDSALYLCASSPFRRGDTQYFGPGTRLTVL.

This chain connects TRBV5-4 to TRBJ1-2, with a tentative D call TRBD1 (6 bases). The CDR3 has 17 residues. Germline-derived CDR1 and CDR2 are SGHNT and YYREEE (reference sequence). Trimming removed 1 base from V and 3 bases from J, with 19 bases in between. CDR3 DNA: TGTGCCAGCAGCTTGCGCCCTGGACAGAACCTTCACTATGGCTACACCTTC. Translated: CASSLRPGQNLHYGYTF.